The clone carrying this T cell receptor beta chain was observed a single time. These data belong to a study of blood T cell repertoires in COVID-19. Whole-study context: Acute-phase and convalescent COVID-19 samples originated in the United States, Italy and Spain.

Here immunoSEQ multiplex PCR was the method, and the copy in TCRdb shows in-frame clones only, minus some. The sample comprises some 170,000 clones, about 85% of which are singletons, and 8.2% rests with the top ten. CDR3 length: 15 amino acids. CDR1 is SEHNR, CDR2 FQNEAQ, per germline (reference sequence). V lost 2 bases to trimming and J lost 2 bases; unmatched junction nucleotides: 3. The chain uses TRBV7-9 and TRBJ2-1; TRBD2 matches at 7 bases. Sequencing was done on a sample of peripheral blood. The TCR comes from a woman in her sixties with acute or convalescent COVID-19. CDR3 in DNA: TGTGCCAGCAGCTTACAAGCGGGAACCTACAATGAGCAGTTCTTC. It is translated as CASSLQAGTYNEQFF.